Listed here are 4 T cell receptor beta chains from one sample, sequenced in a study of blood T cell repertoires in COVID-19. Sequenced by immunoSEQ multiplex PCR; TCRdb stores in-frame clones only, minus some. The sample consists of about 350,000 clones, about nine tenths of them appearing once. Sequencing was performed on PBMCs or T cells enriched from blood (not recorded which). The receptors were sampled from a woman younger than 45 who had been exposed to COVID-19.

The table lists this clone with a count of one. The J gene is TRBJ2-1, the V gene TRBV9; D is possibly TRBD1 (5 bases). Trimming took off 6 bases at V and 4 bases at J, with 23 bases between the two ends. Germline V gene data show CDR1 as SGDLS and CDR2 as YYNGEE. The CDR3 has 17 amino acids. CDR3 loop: CASTASPEGAAYNEQFF. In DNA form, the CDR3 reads TGTGCCAGCACCGCCTCCCCTGAAGGGGCGGCTTACAATGAGCAGTTCTTC.

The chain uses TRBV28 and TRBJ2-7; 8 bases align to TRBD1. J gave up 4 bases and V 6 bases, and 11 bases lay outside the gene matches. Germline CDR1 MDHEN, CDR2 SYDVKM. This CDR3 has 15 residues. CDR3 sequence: CASSYGTGITYEQYF. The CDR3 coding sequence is TGTGCCAGCAGCTACGGGACAGGAATTACGTACGAGCAGTACTTC.

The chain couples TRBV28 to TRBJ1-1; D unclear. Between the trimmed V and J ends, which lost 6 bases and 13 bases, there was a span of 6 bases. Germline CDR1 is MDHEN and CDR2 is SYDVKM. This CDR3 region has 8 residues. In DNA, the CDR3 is TGTGCCAGCAGGAGGCGTTTCTTT. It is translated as CASRRRFF.

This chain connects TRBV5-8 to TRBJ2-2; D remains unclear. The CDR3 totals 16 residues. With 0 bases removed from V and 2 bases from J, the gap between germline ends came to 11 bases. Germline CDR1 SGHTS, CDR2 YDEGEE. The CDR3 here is CASSLARIGNTGELFF. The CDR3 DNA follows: TGTGCCAGCAGCTTGGCCAGGATCGGAAACACCGGGGAGCTGTTTTTT.